Below, 19 T cell receptor beta chains from the same sample are listed, as sequenced in a study of technical replicates of blood from a handful of donors. This table comes from immunoSEQ multiplex PCR, and its TCRdb copy is limited to in-frame clones, with some not included. The data contain approximately 87,000 clones, 90% to 95% of them singletons. The specimen sequenced was T cells isolated from PBMCs. Receptors originate from a human donor in good health.

This chain links TRBV2 with TRBJ1-6; no clear D gene. Trimming left V 3 bases short and J 14 bases short, with 14 bases between. Per germline, CDR1 SNHLY and CDR2 FYNNEI. CDR3 length equals 13 residues. In DNA form, the CDR3 reads TGTGCCAGCAGTGAGTTTGACTACCCCACCCTCCACTTT. Translated, it gives CASSEFDYPTLHF. The entire variable domain, with the rest obtained from reference TRBV2 and TRBJ1-6, is as follows: EPEVTQTPSHQVTQMGQEVILRCVPISNHLYFYWYRQILGQKVEFLVSFYNNEISEKSEIFDDQFSVERPDGSNFTLKIRSTKLEDSAMYFCASSEFDYPTLHFGNGTRLTVT.

This clone came up once. The genes are TRBV7-9 and TRBJ2-1; 11 positions match TRBD2. Trimming took 4 bases from V and 4 from J; bases not matched to a gene: 9. Per the germline V gene, CDR1 is SEHNR and CDR2 is FQNEAQ (reference sequence). This CDR3 is built from 17 residues. This CDR3 reads CASSYSRLAGHYNEQFF. CDR3 bases: TGTGCCAGCAGCTATTCCCGACTAGCGGGGCATTACAATGAGCAGTTCTTC.

In this sample, this clone turned up once. The J gene is TRBJ2-1, the V gene TRBV6-1, with 11 bases that match TRBD2. Germline-derived CDR1 and CDR2 are MNHNS and SASEGT. CDR3 size: 15 residues. Losses at the gene ends were 8 bases for V and 10 bases for J; bases not matched to a gene: 13. CDR3 nucleotide sequence: TGTGCCAGCCTAATAGCGGGGGGGCCGGGTAGGGAGCAGTTCTTC. Amino acids: CASLIAGGPGREQFF.

This CDR3 reads CSVGMNRGTGELFF. CDR3 coding DNA: TGCAGCGTCGGGATGAACAGGGGGACCGGGGAGCTGTTTTTT. The V call is TRBV29-1, the J call TRBJ2-2; 8 bases are a match to TRBD1. The CDR3 totals 14 residues. Unmatched junction bases numbered 8, after V lost 6 bases and J lost 5 bases. Germline values: CDR1 SQVTM, CDR2 ANQGSEA.

This chain connects TRBV2 to TRBJ1-5, with 7 nucleotides matching TRBD1. Germline-derived CDR1 and CDR2 are SNHLY and FYNNEI. The CDR3 runs 15 residues. The J segment lost 0 bases and the V segment lost 4 bases, leaving 3 bases of the junction unmatched. CDR3 DNA: TGTGCCAGCAGTGGACAGGGCTATAGCAATCAGCCCCAGCATTTT. Encoded protein: CASSGQGYSNQPQHF.

The chain has TRBV30 and TRBJ1-5, with D possibly matching TRBD1 (5 bases). V was clipped by 2 bases and J by 0 bases, with 17 bases between them. CDR1 is GTSNPN, CDR2 SVGIG, per germline (reference sequence). This CDR3 contains 17 residues. The DNA for the CDR3 is TGTGCCTGGAGTTCCGTCAGGGTCAGTGATAGCAATCAGCCCCAGCATTTT. As protein: CAWSSVRVSDSNQPQHF.

This clone came up once. This chain connects TRBV29-1 to TRBJ1-3; TRBD1 might be the D (6 bases). Germline V CDR1 and CDR2: SQVTM, ANQGSEA. CDR3 length: 14 residues. The V and J ends lost 7 bases and 2 bases respectively, with 15 bases between them. The CDR3 DNA is TGCAGCGGGCTGGTGGGGGCTACTGGAAACACCATATATTTT. Amino acid sequence: CSGLVGATGNTIYF.

The V call is TRBV10-3, the J call TRBJ2-5, with 8 bases matching TRBD2. Germline V gives CDR1 ENHRY, CDR2 SYGVKD. The length of the CDR3 is 13 residues. Losses at the gene ends were 7 bases for V and 5 bases for J; bases not matched to a gene: 6. The CDR3 here is CAITAGGGETQYF. CDR3 DNA sequence: TGTGCCATCACGGCGGGAGGAGGGGAGACCCAGTACTTC.

The rearrangement joins TRBV6-1 to TRBJ2-5, with 10 bases that match TRBD2. The ends lost 5 bases at V and 5 bases at J; junction bases unmatched: 8. The CDR3 spans 15 residues. CDR1 MNHNS and CDR2 SASEGT come from the germline V gene. The CDR3 spells CASSPQRGGEETQYF. CDR3 DNA: TGTGCCAGCAGTCCCCAGCGGGGGGGCGAGGAGACCCAGTACTTC.

The gene calls are TRBV5-1 and TRBJ2-1; TRBD2 is a possible D gene (6 bases). Germline values: CDR1 SGHRS, CDR2 YFSETQ. The CDR3 is made up of 14 amino acids. The V gene lost 5 bases and the J gene lost 9 bases, with 18 bases spanning the gap. CDR3 region: CASRYGTGIGEQFF. CDR3 sequence (DNA): TGCGCCAGCAGGTATGGGACTGGGATCGGTGAGCAGTTCTTC.

The chain combines TRBV5-1 with TRBJ2-2; 8 bases match TRBD1. CDR1 and CDR2 (germline): SGHRS, YFSETQ. Trimming took 5 bases from V and 4 from J; bases not matched to a gene: 10. The CDR3 runs 16 residues. DNA for the CDR3: TGCGCCAGCAGGCCAGACGCAGGGGGCTTCACCGGGGAGCTGTTTTTT. Protein sequence: CASRPDAGGFTGELFF.

The chain has TRBV9 and TRBJ1-4; D call uncertain. CDR1 and CDR2 from the germline V gene are SGDLS and YYNGEE. V was clipped by 0 bases and J by 5 bases, with 8 bases between them. The CDR3 is 14 amino acids. CDR3 coding DNA: TGTGCCAGCAGCGTAGAACCGAGGAATGAAAAACTGTTTTTT. Amino acids: CASSVEPRNEKLFF. Full variable domain (missing parts from reference TRBV9 and TRBJ1-4): DSGVTQTPKHLITATGQRVTLRCSPRSGDLSVYWYQQSLDQGLQFLIQYYNGEERAKGNILERFSAQQFPDLHSELNLSSLELGDSALYFCASSVEPRNEKLFFGSGTQLSVL.

This clone came up once. The chain has TRBV11-3 and TRBJ2-2, with D unclear. This CDR3 is built from 15 residues. Looked up from germline, CDR1 is SGHNT and CDR2 is YENEEA. The ends were cut back, 1 base at V and 6 bases at J, with 12 bases in the middle. CDR3 nucleotides: TGTGCCAGCAGCTTAGGCCCCTGGCAGGCCGGGGAGCTGTTTTTT. Residues: CASSLGPWQAGELFF.

This rearrangement joins TRBV19 to TRBJ1-2; D gene unclear. The CDR3 is 15 amino acids. The V end lost 1 base, the J end lost 3 bases, and 12 bases lay between the germline ends. Germline V gives CDR1 LNHDA, CDR2 SQIVND (reference sequence). CDR3 in amino acids: CASSIAWGDDYGYTF. CDR3 sequence (DNA): TGTGCCAGTAGTATAGCCTGGGGAGACGACTATGGCTACACCTTC. Full variable domain (missing parts from reference TRBV19 and TRBJ1-2): DGGITQSPKYLFRKEGQNVTLSCEQNLNHDAMYWYRQDPGQGLRLIYYSQIVNDFQKGDIAEGYSVSREKKESFPLTVTSAQKNPTAFYLCASSIAWGDDYGYTFGSGTRLTVV.

The chain employs TRBV5-8 and TRBJ1-2; 10 bases are shared with TRBD1. Losses at the gene ends were 5 bases for V and 7 bases for J; bases not matched to a gene: 5. The CDR3 totals 13 residues. The germline gives CDR1 SGHTS, CDR2 YDEGEE. CDR3 region: CASSHDRGPGYTF. The CDR3 region has the DNA TGTGCCAGCAGTCACGACAGGGGGCCTGGCTACACCTTC.

The chain employs TRBV30 and TRBJ1-2; tentative D call: TRBD1 (5 bases). The germline CDR1 and CDR2 sequences are GTSNPN and SVGIG (reference sequence). V lost 3 bases, J lost 4 bases, and 27 bases lay in between. The CDR3 contains 18 residues. As DNA, the CDR3 is TGTGCCTGGAGGGTAAAAAGGGGATTATCAGTGCAAGCCTATGGCTACACCTTC. Translation gives CAWRVKRGLSVQAYGYTF.

The V call is TRBV7-8, the J call TRBJ2-7, with 10 bases aligning to TRBD1. Germline V gene data show CDR1 as SGHVS and CDR2 as FQNEAQ. This CDR3 has 17 amino acids. Trimming took 5 bases from V and 6 from J; bases not matched to a gene: 16. DNA of the CDR3: TGTGCCAGCAGCCCCAGGACCCCGGGACAGGGGAGTCGCGAGCAGTACTTC. This sequence encodes CASSPRTPGQGSREQYF.

This clone appeared once. Here the CDR3 DNA reads TGTGCCAGCAGCTATCTCCGGGACAGGGGGCTAAGGGGGAACAATGAGCAGTTCTTC. Its protein product is CASSYLRDRGLRGNNEQFF. The V call is TRBV7-9, the J call TRBJ2-1; 12 positions agree with TRBD1. Trimming at V came to 4 bases and at J to 5 bases, leaving 15 bases not matched to a gene. Germline V gene sequence: CDR1 SEHNR, CDR2 FQNEAQ (reference sequence). The CDR3 is made up of 19 amino acids.

The V and J genes are TRBV27 and TRBJ2-7, with TRBD1 matching 11 bases. Trimming took 0 bases from V and 4 from J; bases not matched to a gene: 8. Germline-derived CDR1 and CDR2 are MNHEY and SMNVEV (reference sequence). The CDR3 covers 17 residues. In DNA, the CDR3 is TGTGCCAGCAGTTTATCAGGGGGGGACAGGGGGAGTTACGAGCAGTACTTC. Translating gives CASSLSGGDRGSYEQYF.